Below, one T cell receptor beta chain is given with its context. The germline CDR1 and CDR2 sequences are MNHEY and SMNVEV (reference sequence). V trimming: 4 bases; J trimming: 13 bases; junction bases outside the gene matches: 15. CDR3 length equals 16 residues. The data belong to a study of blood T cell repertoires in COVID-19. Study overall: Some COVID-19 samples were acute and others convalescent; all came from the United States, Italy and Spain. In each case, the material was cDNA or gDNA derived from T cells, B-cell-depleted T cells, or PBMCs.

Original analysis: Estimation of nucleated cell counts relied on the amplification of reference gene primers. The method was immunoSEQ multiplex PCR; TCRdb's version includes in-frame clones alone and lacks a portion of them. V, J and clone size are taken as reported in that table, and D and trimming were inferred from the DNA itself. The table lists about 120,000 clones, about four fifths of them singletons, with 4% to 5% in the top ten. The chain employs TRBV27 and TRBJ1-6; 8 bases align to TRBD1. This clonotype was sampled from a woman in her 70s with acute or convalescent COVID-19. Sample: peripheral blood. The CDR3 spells CASSSRMTGVSGPLHF. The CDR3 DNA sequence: TGTGCCAGCAGTTCCAGAATGACAGGGGTCTCTGGGCCCCTCCACTTT.